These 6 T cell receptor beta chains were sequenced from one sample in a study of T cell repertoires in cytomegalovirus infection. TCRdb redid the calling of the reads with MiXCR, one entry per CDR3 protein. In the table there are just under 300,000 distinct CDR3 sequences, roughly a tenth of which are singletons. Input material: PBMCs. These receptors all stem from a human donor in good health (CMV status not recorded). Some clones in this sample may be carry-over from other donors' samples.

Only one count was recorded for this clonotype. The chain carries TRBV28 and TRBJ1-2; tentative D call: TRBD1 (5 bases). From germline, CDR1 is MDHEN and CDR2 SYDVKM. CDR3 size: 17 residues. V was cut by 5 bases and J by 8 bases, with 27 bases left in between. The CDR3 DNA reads TGTGCCAGCAGTGGCAAAGTCCGGGGTTGGGCCGGGGGAGGCTACACCTTC. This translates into CASSGKVRGWAGGGYTF.

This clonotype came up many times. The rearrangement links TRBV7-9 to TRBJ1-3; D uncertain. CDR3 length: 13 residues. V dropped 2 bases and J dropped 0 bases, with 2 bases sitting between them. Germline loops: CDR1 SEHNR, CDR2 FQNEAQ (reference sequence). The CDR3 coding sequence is TGTGCCAGCAGCTTACCCTCTGGAAACACCATATATTTT. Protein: CASSLPSGNTIYF.

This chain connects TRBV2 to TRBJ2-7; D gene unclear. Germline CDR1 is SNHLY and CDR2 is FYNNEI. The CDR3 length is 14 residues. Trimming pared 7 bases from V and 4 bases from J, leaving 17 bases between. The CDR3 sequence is CASIVAESNYEQYF. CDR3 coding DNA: TGTGCCAGCATTGTAGCAGAGTCCAATTACGAGCAGTACTTC.

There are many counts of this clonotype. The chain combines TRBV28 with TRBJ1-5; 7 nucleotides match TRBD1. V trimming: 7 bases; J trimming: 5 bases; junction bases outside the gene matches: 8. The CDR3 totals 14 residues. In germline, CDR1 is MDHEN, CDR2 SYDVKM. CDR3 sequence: CASKEGAPHQPQHF. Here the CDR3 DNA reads TGTGCCAGCAAGGAGGGGGCGCCCCATCAGCCCCAGCATTTT. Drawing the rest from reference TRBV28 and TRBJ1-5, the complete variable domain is DVKVTQSSRYLVKRTGEKVFLECVQDMDHENMFWYRQDPGLGLRLIYFSYDVKMKEKGDIPEGYSVSREKKERFSLILESASTNQTSMYLCASKEGAPHQPQHFGDGTRLSIL.

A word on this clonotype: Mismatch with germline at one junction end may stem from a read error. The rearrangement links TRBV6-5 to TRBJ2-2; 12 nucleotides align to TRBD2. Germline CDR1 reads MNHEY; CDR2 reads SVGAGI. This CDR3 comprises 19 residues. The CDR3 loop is CASSFKASGGAWDTGGLFF. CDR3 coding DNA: TGTGCCAGCAGTTTTAAGGCTAGCGGGGGGGCCTGGGACACCGGGGGGCTGTTTTTT.

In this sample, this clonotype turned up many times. The chain's CDR3 is CASSGGPGANVLTF. In DNA, the CDR3 is TGTGCCAGCAGCGGGGGCCCTGGGGCCAACGTCCTGACTTTC. The V call is TRBV5-5, the J call TRBJ2-6; the D gene is possibly TRBD1 (6 bases). This CDR3 is 14 amino acids long. From germline, CDR1 is SGHKS and CDR2 YYEKEE (reference sequence). V shed 4 bases and J shed 2 bases, with 7 bases lying between them.